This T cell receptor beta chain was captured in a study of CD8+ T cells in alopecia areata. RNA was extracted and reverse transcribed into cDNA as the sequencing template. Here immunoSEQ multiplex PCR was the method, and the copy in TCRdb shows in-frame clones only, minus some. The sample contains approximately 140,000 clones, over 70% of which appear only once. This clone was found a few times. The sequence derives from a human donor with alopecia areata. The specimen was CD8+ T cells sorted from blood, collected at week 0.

CDR3 nucleotide sequence: TGTGCCAGCAGTTACGCCGGCCGACCTTTCTACAATGAGCAGTTCTTC. Protein product: CASSYAGRPFYNEQFF. The J gene is TRBJ2-1, the V gene TRBV27, with no clear D. The CDR3 has 16 residues. Looked up from germline, CDR1 is MNHEY and CDR2 is SMNVEV (reference sequence). V lost 4 bases and J 3 bases, leaving 16 bases between the germline ends.